This entry describes one T cell receptor (beta chain). What it binds is unknown. At one boundary the junction diverges from the germline segment, which might be a read error. Assay: immunoSEQ multiplex PCR; the TCRdb copy retains only in-frame clones and omits some. Of tens of thousands of clones listed, about 92% are singletons. This record comes from a study of cytomegalovirus exposure and HLA in healthy donors. Overall study findings and caveats: Cytomegalovirus status was reportedly diagnosed by the classifier with high specificity and sensitivity. The CMV antigen specificity of a few CMV-associated chains was confirmed through in vitro analysis.

The TCR was taken from a man aged 18 to 35 in good health and CMV-seronegative. Sequencing was carried out using PBMCs.

The CDR3 here is CASSLGLGFTGELFF. The CDR3 DNA sequence: TGCGCCAGCAGTTTGGGACTAGGGTTCACCGGGGAGCTGTTTTTT. J is TRBJ2-2 and V is TRBV5-1; 8 nucleotides line up with TRBD2. Germline V lookup: CDR1 SGHRS, CDR2 YFSETQ. This CDR3 has 15 amino acids.